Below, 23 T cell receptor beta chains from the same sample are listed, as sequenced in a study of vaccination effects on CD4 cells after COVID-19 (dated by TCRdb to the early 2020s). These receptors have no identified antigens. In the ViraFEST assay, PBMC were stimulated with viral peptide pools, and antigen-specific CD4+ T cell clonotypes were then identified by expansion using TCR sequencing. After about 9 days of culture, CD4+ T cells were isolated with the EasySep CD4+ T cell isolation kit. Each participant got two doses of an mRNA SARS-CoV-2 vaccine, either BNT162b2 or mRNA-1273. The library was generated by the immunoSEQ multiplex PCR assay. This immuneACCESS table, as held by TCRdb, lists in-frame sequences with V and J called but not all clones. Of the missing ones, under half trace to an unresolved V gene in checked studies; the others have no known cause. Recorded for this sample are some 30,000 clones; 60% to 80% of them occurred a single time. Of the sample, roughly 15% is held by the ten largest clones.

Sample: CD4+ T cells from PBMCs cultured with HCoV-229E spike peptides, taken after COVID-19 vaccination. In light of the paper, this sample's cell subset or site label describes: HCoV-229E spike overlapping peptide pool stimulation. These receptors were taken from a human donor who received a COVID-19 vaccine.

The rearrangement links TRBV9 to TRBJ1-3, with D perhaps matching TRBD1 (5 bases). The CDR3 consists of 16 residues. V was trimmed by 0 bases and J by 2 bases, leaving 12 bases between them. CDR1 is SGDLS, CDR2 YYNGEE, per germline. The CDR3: CASSVDLGTAGNTIYF. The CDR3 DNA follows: TGTGCCAGCAGCGTAGACTTGGGGACGGCTGGAAACACCATATATTTT.

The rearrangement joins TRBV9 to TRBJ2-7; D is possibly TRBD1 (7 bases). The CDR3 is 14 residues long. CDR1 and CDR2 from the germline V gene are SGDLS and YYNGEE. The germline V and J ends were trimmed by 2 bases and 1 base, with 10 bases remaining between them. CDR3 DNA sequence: TGTGCCAGCAGCGTGGAGGGACAGTCCTACGAGCAGTACTTC. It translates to CASSVEGQSYEQYF.

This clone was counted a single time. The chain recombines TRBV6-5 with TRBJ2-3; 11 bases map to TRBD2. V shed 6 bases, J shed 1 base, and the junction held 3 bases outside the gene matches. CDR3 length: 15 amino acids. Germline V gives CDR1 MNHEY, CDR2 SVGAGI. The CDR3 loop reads CASSDSGRGTDTQYF. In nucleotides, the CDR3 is TGTGCCAGCAGCGATAGCGGGAGGGGCACAGATACGCAGTATTTT.

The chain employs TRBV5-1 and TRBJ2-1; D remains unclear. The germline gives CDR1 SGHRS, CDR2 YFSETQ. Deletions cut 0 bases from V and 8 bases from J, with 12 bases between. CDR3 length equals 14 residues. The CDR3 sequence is CASSLGSVMDEQFF. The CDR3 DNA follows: TGCGCCAGCAGCTTGGGGAGTGTTATGGATGAGCAGTTCTTC.

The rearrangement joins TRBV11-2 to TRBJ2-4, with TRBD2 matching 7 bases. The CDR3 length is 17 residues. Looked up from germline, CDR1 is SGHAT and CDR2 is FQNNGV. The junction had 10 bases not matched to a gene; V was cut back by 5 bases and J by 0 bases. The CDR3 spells CASSDSATSLAKNIQYF. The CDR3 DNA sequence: TGTGCCAGCAGCGATAGTGCGACTAGCTTAGCCAAAAACATTCAGTACTTC.

The CDR3 coding sequence is TGTGCCAGCAGCTTAGATGGCAGCTTGAACACTGAAGCTTTCTTT. It yields the protein CASSLDGSLNTEAFF. The rearrangement joins TRBV7-9 to TRBJ1-1; D uncertain. Deletions cut 1 base from V and 0 bases from J, with 9 bases between. Germline CDR1 SEHNR, CDR2 FQNEAQ (reference sequence). This CDR3 spans 15 amino acids. Full variable domain (remainder filled in from reference TRBV7-9 and TRBJ1-1): DTGVSQNPRHKITKRGQNVTFRCDPISEHNRLYWYRQTLGQGPEFLTYFQNEAQLEKSRLLSDRFSAERPKGSFSTLEIQRTEQGDSAMYLCASSLDGSLNTEAFFGQGTRLTVV.

This CDR3 reads CASSRSGGKQETQYF. DNA for the CDR3: TGTGCCAGCAGCCGTAGCGGGGGAAAGCAAGAGACCCAGTACTTC. This sequence joins TRBV11-2 and TRBJ2-5; TRBD2 aligns across 9 bases. The CDR3 totals 15 residues. The V and J ends lost 5 bases and 2 bases, in that order; junction bases with no gene match: 6. Germline-derived CDR1 and CDR2 are SGHAT and FQNNGV.

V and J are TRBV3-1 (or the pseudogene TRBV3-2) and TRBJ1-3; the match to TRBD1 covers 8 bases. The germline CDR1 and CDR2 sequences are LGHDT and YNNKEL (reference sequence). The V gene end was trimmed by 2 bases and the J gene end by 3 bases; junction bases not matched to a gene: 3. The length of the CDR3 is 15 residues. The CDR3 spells CASSQPGGIGNTIYF. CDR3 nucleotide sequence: TGTGCCAGCAGCCAACCAGGGGGCATTGGAAACACCATATATTTT.

Here the CDR3 DNA reads TGTGCTAGTGGGGACAGGCCTCCAGCGGGAGGCGGGGAGACCCAGTACTTC. As protein: CASGDRPPAGGGETQYF. This rearrangement joins TRBV12-5 to TRBJ2-5; 9 nucleotides match TRBD2. Germline assignment: CDR1 LGHNT and CDR2 FRNRAP. J was trimmed by 5 bases and V by 6 bases; bases with no gene match: 16. The CDR3 is 17 amino acids. The full variable domain, with the rest looked up from reference TRBV12-5 and TRBJ2-5, is DARVTQTPRHKVTEMGQEVTMRCQPILGHNTVFWYRQTMMQGLELLAYFRNRAPLDDSGMPKDRFSAEMPDATLATLKIQPSEPRDSAVYFCASGDRPPAGGGETQYFGPGTRLLVL.

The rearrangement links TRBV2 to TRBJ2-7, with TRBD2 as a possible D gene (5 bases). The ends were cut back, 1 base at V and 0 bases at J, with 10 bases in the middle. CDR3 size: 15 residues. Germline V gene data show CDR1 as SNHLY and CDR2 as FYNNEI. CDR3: CASSEVVGSSYEQYF. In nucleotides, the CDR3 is TGTGCCAGCAGTGAAGTGGTGGGGAGCTCCTACGAGCAGTACTTC.

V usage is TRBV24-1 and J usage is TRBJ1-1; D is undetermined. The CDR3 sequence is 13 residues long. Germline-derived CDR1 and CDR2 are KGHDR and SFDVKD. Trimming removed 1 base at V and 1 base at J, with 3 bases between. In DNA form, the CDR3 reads TGTGCCACCAGTGATTTTTGGAACACTGAAGCTTTCTTT. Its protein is CATSDFWNTEAFF.

The CDR3 region is CASSLYGPNTEAFF. In DNA, the CDR3 is TGTGCCAGTAGTCTATATGGGCCAAACACTGAAGCTTTCTTT. The rearrangement uses TRBV19 and TRBJ1-1; D remains ambiguous. V lost 5 bases, J lost 2 bases, and 12 bases lay in between. The CDR3 totals 14 residues. CDR1 LNHDA and CDR2 SQIVND come from the germline V gene (reference sequence).

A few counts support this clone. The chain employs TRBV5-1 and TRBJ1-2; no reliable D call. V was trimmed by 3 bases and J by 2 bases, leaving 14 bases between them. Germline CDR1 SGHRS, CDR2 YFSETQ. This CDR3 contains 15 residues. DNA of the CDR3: TGCGCCAGCAGCTCCGGCGGACGGGAAAACTATGGCTACACCTTC. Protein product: CASSSGGRENYGYTF.

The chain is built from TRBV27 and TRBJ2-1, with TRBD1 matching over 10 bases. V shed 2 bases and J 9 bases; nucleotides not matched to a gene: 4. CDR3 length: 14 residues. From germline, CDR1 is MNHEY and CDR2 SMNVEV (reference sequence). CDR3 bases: TGTGCCAGCAGTTTAACGGACAGGGGGGGTGAGCAGTTCTTC. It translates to CASSLTDRGGEQFF.

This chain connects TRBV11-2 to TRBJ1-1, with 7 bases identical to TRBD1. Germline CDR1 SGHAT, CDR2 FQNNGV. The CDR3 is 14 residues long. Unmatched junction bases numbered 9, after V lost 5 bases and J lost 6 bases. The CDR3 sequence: CASSPRRQGAEAFF. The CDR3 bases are TGTGCCAGCAGCCCAAGGCGACAGGGTGCTGAAGCTTTCTTT.

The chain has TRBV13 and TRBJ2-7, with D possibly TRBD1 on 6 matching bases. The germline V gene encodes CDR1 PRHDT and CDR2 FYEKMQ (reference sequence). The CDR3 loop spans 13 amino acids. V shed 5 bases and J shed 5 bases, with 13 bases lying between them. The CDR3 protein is CASSRTGLHEQYF. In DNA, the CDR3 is TGTGCCAGCAGCCGAACAGGGTTACACGAGCAGTACTTC.

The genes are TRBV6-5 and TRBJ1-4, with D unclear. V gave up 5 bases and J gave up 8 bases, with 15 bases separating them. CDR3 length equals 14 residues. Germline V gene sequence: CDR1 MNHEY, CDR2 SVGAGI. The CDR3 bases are TGTGCCAGCAGTACCGGGTCAGCGGGGGAAAAACTGTTTTTT. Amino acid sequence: CASSTGSAGEKLFF.

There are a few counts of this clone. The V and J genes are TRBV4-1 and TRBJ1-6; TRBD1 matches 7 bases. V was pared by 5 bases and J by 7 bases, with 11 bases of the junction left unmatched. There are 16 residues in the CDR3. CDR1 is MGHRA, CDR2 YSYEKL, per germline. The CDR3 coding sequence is TGCGCCAGCAGCAGAACGACCGGGACAGAAAATTCACCCCTCCACTTT. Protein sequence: CASSRTTGTENSPLHF.

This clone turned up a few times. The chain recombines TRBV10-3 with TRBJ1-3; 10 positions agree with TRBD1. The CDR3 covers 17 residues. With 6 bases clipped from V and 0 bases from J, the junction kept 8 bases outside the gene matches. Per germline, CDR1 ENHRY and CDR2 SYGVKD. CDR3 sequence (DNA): TGTGCCATCAGATCGACAGGGGGCGATATCTCTGGAAACACCATATATTTT. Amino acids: CAIRSTGGDISGNTIYF.

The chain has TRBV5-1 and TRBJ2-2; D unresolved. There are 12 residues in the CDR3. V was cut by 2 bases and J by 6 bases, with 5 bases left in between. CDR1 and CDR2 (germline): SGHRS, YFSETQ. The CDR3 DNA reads TGCGCCAGCAGCTTTAATGCCGGGGAGCTGTTTTTT. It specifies CASSFNAGELFF.

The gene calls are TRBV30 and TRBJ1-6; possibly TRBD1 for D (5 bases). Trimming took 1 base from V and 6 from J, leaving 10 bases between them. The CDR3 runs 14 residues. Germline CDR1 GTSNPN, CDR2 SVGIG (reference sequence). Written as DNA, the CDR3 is TGTGCCTGGAGTGAGGGGTCAGGTAATTCACCCCTCCACTTT. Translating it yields CAWSEGSGNSPLHF.

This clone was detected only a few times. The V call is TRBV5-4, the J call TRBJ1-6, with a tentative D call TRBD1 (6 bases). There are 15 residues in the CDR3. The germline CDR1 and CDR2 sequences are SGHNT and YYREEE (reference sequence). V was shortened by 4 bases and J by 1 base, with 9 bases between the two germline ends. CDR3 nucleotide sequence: TGTGCCAGCAGCCTCAGGGGATCCTATAATTCACCCCTCCACTTT. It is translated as CASSLRGSYNSPLHF.

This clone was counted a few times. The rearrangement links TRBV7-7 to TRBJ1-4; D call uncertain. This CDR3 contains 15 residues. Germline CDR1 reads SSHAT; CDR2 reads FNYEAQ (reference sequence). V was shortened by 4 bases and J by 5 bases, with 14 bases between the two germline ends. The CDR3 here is CASSSGRGSNEKLFF. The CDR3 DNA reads TGTGCCAGCAGCTCCGGTCGGGGTTCAAATGAAAAACTGTTTTTT.